The TCR beta chain under discussion was sequenced for a study of somatic mutations in cytotoxic T cells in rheumatoid arthritis. This table comes from immunoSEQ multiplex PCR, and its TCRdb copy is limited to in-frame clones, with some not included. The data hold almost 20,000 clones, with 70% to 90% observed a single time. Study-level results: The authors did not know the antigen targets of the expanded CD8+ clones. The slight TRBV07 underrepresentation in rheumatoid arthritis patients received no adjustment for multiple comparisons. Comparison of CD8+ T-cell clonality between rheumatoid arthritis patients and age-matched healthy controls yielded no significant difference.

The study pulled out CD4+ and CD8+ cells with positive magnetic bead selection and then checked their purity by flow cytometry. The V gene lost 6 bases and the J gene lost 0 bases, with 9 bases spanning the gap. Germline V gene sequence: CDR1 SNHLY, CDR2 FYNNEI. This CDR3 has 13 amino acids. Points on this clone: Its antigen remains unidentified.

Sequencing used CD8+ T cells sorted from blood. This chain links TRBV2 with TRBJ2-7, with D unresolved. The receptor's source is a man aged 35 to 55 in good health. CDR3 sequence reads: CASRGFVSYEQYF. DNA for the CDR3: TGTGCCAGCAGGGGGTTTGTCTCCTACGAGCAGTACTTC.